The sequence of this TCR beta chain was determined in a study of human T cells and chemical hapten exposure. Noted time point: patch test 1, 2 weeks after DPC sensitization. Treatment here: therapeutic diphenylcyclopropenone sensitization with weekly scalp DPC. TCRdb re-called the RACE reads through MiXCR, storing one row per CDR3 protein. The repertoire holds 95,000 to 150,000 distinct CDR3 sequences, with roughly an eighth as singletons. Sample: whole blood, taken in connection with sensitization to the hapten diphenylcyclopropenone (DPC). The clonotype originates from a man younger than 30 with alopecia areata. Some clones in this sample may be carry-over from other donors' samples.

CDR3 sequence reads: CASSLTRQGHQPQHF. CDR3 coding DNA: TGTGCCAGCAGTTTAACCCGACAGGGACATCAGCCCCAGCATTTT. V is TRBV28 and J is TRBJ1-5; 7 bases line up with TRBD1. CDR3 length: 15 amino acids. V was pared by 2 bases and J by 5 bases, with 6 bases of the junction left unmatched. Germline CDR1 reads MDHEN; CDR2 reads SYDVKM. Based on the CDR3 plus reference TRBV28 and TRBJ1-5, the full variable domain is DVKVTQSSRYLVKRTGEKVFLECVQDMDHENMFWYRQDPGLGLRLIYFSYDVKMKEKGDIPEGYSVSREKKERFSLILESASTNQTSMYLCASSLTRQGHQPQHFGDGTRLSIL.